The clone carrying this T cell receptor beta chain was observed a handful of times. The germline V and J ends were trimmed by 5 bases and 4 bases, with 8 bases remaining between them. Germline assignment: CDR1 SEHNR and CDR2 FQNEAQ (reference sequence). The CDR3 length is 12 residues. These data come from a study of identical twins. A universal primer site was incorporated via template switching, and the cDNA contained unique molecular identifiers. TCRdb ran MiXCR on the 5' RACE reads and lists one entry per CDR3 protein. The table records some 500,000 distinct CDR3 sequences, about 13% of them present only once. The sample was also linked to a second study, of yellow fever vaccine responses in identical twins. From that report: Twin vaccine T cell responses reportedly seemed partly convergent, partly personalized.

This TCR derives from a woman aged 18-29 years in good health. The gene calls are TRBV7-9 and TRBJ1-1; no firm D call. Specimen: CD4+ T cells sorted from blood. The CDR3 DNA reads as TGTGCCAGCAGCGTCAGCAGCACTGAAGCTTTCTTT. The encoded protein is CASSVSSTEAFF.